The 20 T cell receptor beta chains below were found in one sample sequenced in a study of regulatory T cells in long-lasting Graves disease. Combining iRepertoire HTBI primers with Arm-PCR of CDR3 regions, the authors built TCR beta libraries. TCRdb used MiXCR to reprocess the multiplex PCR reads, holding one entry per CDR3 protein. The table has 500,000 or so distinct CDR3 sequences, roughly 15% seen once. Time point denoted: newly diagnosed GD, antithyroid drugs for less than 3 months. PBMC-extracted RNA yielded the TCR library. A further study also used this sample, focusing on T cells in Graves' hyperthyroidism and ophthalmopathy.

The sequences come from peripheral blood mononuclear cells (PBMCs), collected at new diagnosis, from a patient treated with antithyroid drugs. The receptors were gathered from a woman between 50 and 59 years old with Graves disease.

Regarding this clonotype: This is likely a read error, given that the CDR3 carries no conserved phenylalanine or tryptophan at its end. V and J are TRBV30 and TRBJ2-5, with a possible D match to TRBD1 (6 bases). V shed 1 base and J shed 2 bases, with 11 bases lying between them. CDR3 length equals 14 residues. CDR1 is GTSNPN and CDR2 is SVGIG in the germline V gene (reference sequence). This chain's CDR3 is CAWSDNRAQETQYL. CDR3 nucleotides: TGTGCCTGGAGTGATAACAGGGCACAAGAGACCCAGTACTTA.

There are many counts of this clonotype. The DNA for the CDR3 is TGTGCCAGCAGCTTCGGACAGGCCCAAGAGACCCAGTACTTC. It is translated as CASSFGQAQETQYF. V gene TRBV7-2 combines with J gene TRBJ2-5, with TRBD1 matching 7 bases. Trimming took 3 bases from V and 1 from J; bases not matched to a gene: 2. Germline CDR1 SGHTA, CDR2 FQGNSA. The CDR3 is made up of 14 amino acids.

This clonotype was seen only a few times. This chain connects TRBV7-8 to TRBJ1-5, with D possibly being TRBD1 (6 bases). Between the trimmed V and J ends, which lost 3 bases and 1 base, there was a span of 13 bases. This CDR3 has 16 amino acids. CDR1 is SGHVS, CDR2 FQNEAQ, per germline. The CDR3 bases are TGTGCCAGCAGCTTTGAACAGGGACCAAGCAATCAGCCCCAGCATTTT. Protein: CASSFEQGPSNQPQHF. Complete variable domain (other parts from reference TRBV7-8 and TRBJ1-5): GAGVSQSPRYKVAKRGQDVALRCDPISGHVSLFWYQQALGQGPEFLTYFQNEAQLDKSGLPSDRFFAERPEGSVSTLKIQRTQQEDSAVYLCASSFEQGPSNQPQHFGDGTRLSIL.

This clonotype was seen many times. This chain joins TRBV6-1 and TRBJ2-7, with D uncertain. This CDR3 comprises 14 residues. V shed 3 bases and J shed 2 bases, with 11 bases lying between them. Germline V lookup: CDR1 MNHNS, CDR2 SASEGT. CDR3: CASSDPRATYEQYF. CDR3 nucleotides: TGTGCCAGCAGTGATCCTAGGGCGACCTACGAGCAGTACTTC.

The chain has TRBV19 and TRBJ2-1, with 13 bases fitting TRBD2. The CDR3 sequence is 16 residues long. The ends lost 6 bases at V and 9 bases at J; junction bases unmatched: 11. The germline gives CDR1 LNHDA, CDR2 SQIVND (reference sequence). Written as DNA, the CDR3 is TGTGCCAGTAGCCCGCCGGGACTAGCGGGATGGGTTGAGCAGTTCTTC. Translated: CASSPPGLAGWVEQFF.

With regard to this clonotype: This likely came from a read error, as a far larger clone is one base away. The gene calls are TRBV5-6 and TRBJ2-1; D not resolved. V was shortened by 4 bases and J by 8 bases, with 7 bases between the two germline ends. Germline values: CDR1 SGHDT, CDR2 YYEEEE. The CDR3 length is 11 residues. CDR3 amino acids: CASSHRDEQFF. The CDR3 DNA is TGTGCCAGCAGCCACCGGGATGAGCAGTTCTTC.

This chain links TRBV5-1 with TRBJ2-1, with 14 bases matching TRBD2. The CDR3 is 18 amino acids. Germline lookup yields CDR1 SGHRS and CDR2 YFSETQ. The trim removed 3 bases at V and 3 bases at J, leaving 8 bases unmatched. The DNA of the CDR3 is TGCGCCAGCAGCTATAAGGCCGGGACTAGCGGGAGCTACAATGAGCAGTTCTTC. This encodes CASSYKAGTSGSYNEQFF.

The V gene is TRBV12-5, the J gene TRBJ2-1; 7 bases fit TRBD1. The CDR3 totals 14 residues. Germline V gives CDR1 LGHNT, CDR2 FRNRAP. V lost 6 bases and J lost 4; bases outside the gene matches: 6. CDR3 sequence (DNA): TGTGCTAGTGGCCGACAGGGTTTATACAATGAGCAGTTCTTC. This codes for CASGRQGLYNEQFF.

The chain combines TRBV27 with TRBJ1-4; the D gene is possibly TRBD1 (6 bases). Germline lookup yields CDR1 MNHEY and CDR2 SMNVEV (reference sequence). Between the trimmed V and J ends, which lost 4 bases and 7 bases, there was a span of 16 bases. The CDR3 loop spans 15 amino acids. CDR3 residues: CASSSTGIGAEKLFF. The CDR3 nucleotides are TGTGCCAGCAGTTCCACAGGGATTGGGGCTGAAAAACTGTTTTTT.

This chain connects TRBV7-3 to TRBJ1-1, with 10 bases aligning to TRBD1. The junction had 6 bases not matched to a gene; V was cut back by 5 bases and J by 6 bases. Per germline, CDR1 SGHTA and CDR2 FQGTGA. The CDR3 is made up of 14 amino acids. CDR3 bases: TGTGCCAGCAGCCCCCGGGACAGGGGTCCTGAAGCTTTCTTT. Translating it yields CASSPRDRGPEAFF.

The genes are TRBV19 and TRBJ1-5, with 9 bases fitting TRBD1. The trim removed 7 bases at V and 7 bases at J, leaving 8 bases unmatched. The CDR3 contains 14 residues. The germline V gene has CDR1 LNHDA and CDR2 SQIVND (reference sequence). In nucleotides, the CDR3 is TGTGCCAGTAAGGACAGGGGTGTAGGACAGCCCCAGCATTTT. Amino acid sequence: CASKDRGVGQPQHF.

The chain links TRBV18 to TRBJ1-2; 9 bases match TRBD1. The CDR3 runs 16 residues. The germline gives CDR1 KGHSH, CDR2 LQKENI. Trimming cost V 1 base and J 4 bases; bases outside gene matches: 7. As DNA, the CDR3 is TGTGCCAGCTCACCACGGGGCGGACAGGGGACCTATGGCTACACCTTC. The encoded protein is CASSPRGGQGTYGYTF.

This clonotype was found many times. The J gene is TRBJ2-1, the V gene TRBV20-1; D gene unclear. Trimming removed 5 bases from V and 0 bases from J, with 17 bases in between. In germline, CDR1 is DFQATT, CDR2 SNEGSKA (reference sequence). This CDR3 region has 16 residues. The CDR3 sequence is CSAPQPGGSSYNEQFF. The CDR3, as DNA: TGCAGTGCTCCCCAGCCCGGTGGAAGCTCCTACAATGAGCAGTTCTTC.

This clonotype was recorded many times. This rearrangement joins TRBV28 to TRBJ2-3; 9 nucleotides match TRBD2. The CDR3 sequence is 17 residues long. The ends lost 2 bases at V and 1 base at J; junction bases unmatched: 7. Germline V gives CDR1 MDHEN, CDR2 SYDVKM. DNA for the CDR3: TGTGCCAGCAGTTTACCTGGGGAGCGGGAGGGCACAGATACGCAGTATTTT. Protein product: CASSLPGEREGTDTQYF.

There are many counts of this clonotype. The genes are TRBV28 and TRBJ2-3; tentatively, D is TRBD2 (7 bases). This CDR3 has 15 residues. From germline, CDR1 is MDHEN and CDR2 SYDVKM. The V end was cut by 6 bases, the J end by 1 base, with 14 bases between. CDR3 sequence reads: CASSLRGGGTDTQYF. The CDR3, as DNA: TGTGCCAGCAGCCTCAGAGGGGGGGGCACAGATACGCAGTATTTT.

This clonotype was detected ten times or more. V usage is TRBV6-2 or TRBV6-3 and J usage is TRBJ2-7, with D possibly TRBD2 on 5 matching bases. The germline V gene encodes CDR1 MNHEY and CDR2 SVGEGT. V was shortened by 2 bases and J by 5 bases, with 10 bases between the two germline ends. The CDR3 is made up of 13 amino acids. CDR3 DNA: TGTGCCAGCAGTTACCTAGCAGTGGACGAGCAGTACTTC. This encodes CASSYLAVDEQYF.

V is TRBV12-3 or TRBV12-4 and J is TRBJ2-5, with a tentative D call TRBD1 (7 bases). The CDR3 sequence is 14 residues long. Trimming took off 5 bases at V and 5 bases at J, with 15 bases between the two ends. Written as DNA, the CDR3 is TGTGCCAGCAGTACATTCCAGGGGGGCGAGACCCAGTACTTC. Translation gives CASSTFQGGETQYF.

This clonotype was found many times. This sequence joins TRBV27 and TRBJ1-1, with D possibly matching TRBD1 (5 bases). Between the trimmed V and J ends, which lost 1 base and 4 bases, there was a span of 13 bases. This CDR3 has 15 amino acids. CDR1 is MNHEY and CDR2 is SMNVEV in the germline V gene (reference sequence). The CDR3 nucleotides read TGTGCCAGCAGTTTATTAGCAGGGAGTCTCACTGAAGCTTTCTTT. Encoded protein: CASSLLAGSLTEAFF.

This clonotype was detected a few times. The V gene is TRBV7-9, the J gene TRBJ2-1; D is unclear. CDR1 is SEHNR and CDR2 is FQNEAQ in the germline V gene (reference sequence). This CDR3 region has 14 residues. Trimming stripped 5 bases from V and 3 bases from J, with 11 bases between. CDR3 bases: TGTGCCAGCAGCCTCTCGACTCGCTACAATGAGCAGTTCTTC. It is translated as CASSLSTRYNEQFF. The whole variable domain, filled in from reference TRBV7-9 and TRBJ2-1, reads DTGVSQNPRHKITKRGQNVTFRCDPISEHNRLYWYRQTLGQGPEFLTYFQNEAQLEKSRLLSDRFSAERPKGSFSTLEIQRTEQGDSAMYLCASSLSTRYNEQFFGPGTRLTVL.

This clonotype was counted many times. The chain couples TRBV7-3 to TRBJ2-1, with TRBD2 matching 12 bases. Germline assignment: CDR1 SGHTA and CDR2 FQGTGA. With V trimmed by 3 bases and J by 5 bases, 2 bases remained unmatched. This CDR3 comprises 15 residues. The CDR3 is CASSFRTSGNNEQFF. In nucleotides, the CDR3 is TGTGCCAGCAGCTTTAGGACTAGCGGGAACAATGAGCAGTTCTTC.